What follows are 15 T cell receptor beta chains derived from one specimen sequenced in a study of blood T cell repertoires in COVID-19 (dated by TCRdb to about 2020). The library was obtained by the immunoSEQ multiplex PCR assay. Sourced from immuneACCESS, this table was stored by TCRdb with only in-frame sequences that have V and J called. A share of the clones is absent; for the studies checked, an unresolved V gene accounts for under half, and the remainder has no known explanation. Here the sample has around 60,000 clones; roughly four fifths occur a single time. 15% of the sample belongs to the ten largest clones. Sequenced sample: peripheral blood. These receptors were collected from a man older than 75 with acute or convalescent COVID-19.

The chain joins TRBV2 to TRBJ1-2; D may be TRBD1 (6 bases). V lost 6 bases and J lost 8, with 19 bases in between. CDR3 length: 14 amino acids. Per the germline V gene, CDR1 is SNHLY and CDR2 is FYNNEI. Here the CDR3 DNA reads TGTGCCAGCAGAGGGTCGACAGGCGCCGACGGCTACACCTTC. Its translation is CASRGSTGADGYTF.

The chain combines TRBV7-2 with TRBJ1-2; D remains ambiguous. Trimming removed 5 bases at V and 4 bases at J, with 11 bases between. The CDR3 is 13 residues long. Germline values: CDR1 SGHTA, CDR2 FQGNSA. The CDR3 sequence is CASSLGSIYGYTF. The CDR3 nucleotides are TGTGCCAGCAGCCTCGGGTCCATCTATGGCTACACCTTC.

CDR3: CASSQDSASGASYNEQFF. In DNA, the CDR3 is TGCGCCAGCAGCCAAGATTCGGCTAGCGGGGCCTCCTACAATGAGCAGTTCTTC. The chain has TRBV4-1 and TRBJ2-1; 9 nucleotides align to TRBD2. CDR3 size: 18 residues. Trimming took 0 bases from V and 0 from J; bases not matched to a gene: 6. Germline V CDR1 and CDR2: MGHRA, YSYEKL.

The chain employs TRBV28 and TRBJ2-5; D ambiguous. The CDR3 extends over 14 amino acids. The germline V gene encodes CDR1 MDHEN and CDR2 SYDVKM. V was shortened by 6 bases and J by 5 bases, with 16 bases between the two germline ends. The CDR3: CASSPYKARETQYF. Written as DNA, the CDR3 is TGTGCCAGCAGCCCCTACAAGGCGCGGGAGACCCAGTACTTC.

The chain couples TRBV6-1 to TRBJ2-3; 7 bases line up with TRBD2. The ends lost 0 bases at V and 4 bases at J; junction bases unmatched: 7. This CDR3 spans 16 amino acids. Germline CDR1 is MNHNS and CDR2 is SASEGT. The CDR3 spells CASSEAQRGVSDTQYF. The CDR3 DNA is TGTGCCAGCAGTGAAGCCCAACGGGGGGTTTCAGATACGCAGTATTTT.

This chain uses TRBV5-1 with TRBJ2-3; TRBD2 agrees at 9 bases. Germline V gene sequence: CDR1 SGHRS, CDR2 YFSETQ. V was clipped by 4 bases and J by 0 bases; unmatched bases: 9. The CDR3 consists of 17 residues. CDR3 region: CASSQTTAGGSTDTQYF. CDR3 DNA: TGCGCCAGCAGCCAGACAACAGCGGGGGGAAGCACAGATACGCAGTATTTT. The full variable domain, rest sourced from reference TRBV5-1 and TRBJ2-3, is KAGVTQTPRYLIKTRGQQVTLSCSPISGHRSVSWYQQTPGQGLQFLFEYFSETQRNKGNFPGRFSGRQFSNSRSEMNVSTLELGDSALYLCASSQTTAGGSTDTQYFGPGTRLTVL.

The chain links TRBV5-1 to TRBJ1-2; TRBD1 aligns across 7 bases. V gave up 4 bases and J gave up 8 bases; unmatched junction bases: 14. This CDR3 is built from 15 residues. CDR1 is SGHRS, CDR2 YFSETQ, per germline. The CDR3 protein is CASSRRDSPSEGYTF. The DNA of the CDR3 is TGCGCCAGCAGCCGACGGGACAGCCCTAGCGAAGGCTACACCTTC.

Turning to this clone: The identical CDR3 is also encoded by other nucleotide sequences in the sample. V usage is TRBV19 and J usage is TRBJ2-1; a possible D gene is TRBD2 (6 bases). V was shortened by 1 base and J by 4 bases, with 11 bases between the two germline ends. From germline, CDR1 is LNHDA and CDR2 SQIVND (reference sequence). The CDR3 is 15 residues long. Here the CDR3 reads CASSIVQGGYNEQFF. CDR3 coding DNA: TGTGCCAGTAGTATAGTTCAGGGAGGTTACAATGAGCAGTTCTTC.

The V gene is TRBV6-5, the J gene TRBJ1-6; weak D call: TRBD1 (6 bases). Germline lookup yields CDR1 MNHEY and CDR2 SVGAGI. V was clipped by 7 bases and J by 13 bases, with 20 bases between them. This CDR3 comprises 14 residues. The CDR3 DNA is TGTGCCAGCACTTTGGGACAATGGTCCTCGCCCCTCCACTTT. Protein sequence: CASTLGQWSSPLHF.

This chain joins TRBV5-5 and TRBJ1-2, with 10 bases matching TRBD1. Germline V gene data show CDR1 as SGHKS and CDR2 as YYEKEE (reference sequence). With 5 bases clipped from V and 6 bases from J, the junction kept 10 bases outside the gene matches. The CDR3 runs 15 residues. CDR3 bases: TGTGCCAGCAGTTCCACCGGGACAGGGGCTGATGGCTACACCTTC. Residues: CASSSTGTGADGYTF.

The chain couples TRBV6-5 to TRBJ1-2; D possibly corresponds to TRBD1 (5 bases). There are 15 residues in the CDR3. In germline, CDR1 is MNHEY, CDR2 SVGAGI. Between the trimmed V and J ends, which lost 7 bases and 5 bases, there was a span of 20 bases. CDR3 protein: CASTQGRGGRYGYTF. The CDR3 DNA is TGTGCCAGCACCCAAGGAAGGGGAGGAAGATATGGCTACACCTTC.

The rearrangement uses TRBV18 and TRBJ1-1; 10 nucleotides match TRBD1. Germline trimming cut 5 bases from V and 5 bases from J; bases unmatched to any gene: 2. CDR1 and CDR2 from the germline V gene are KGHSH and LQKENI. The CDR3 length is 13 residues. The CDR3 nucleotides are TGTGCCAGCTCAGGGGACAGGGGTACTGAAGCTTTCTTT. Translated: CASSGDRGTEAFF. The full variable domain, rest sourced from reference TRBV18 and TRBJ1-1, is NAGVMQNPRHLVRRRGQEARLRCSPMKGHSHVYWYRQLPEEGLKFMVYLQKENIIDESGMPKERFSAEFPKEGPSILRIQQVVRGDSAAYFCASSGDRGTEAFFGQGTRLTVV.

The CDR3 bases are TGTGCCAGACACCGCTTCCGGGAACAGGGGTTCACCGGGGAGCTGTTTTTT. This encodes CARHRFREQGFTGELFF. The chain is built from TRBV7-9 and TRBJ2-2, with 7 bases identical to TRBD1. The V segment lost 9 bases and the J segment 4 bases; nucleotides outside the gene matches: 17. The CDR3 has 17 residues. Looked up from germline, CDR1 is SEHNR and CDR2 is FQNEAQ (reference sequence).

The chain employs TRBV19 and TRBJ2-1, with TRBD1 identical over 8 bases. V shed 6 bases, J shed 4 bases, and the junction held 11 bases outside the gene matches. Germline CDR1 LNHDA, CDR2 SQIVND (reference sequence). This CDR3 comprises 16 residues. CDR3 sequence (DNA): TGTGCCAGTAGAAGGGGACAGGACCTAATATACAATGAGCAGTTCTTC. As protein: CASRRGQDLIYNEQFF. The whole variable domain, filled in from reference TRBV19 and TRBJ2-1, reads DGGITQSPKYLFRKEGQNVTLSCEQNLNHDAMYWYRQDPGQGLRLIYYSQIVNDFQKGDIAEGYSVSREKKESFPLTVTSAQKNPTAFYLCASRRGQDLIYNEQFFGPGTRLTVL.

The chain joins TRBV2 to TRBJ1-4, with TRBD1 matching 7 bases. The germline V gene encodes CDR1 SNHLY and CDR2 FYNNEI. The CDR3 consists of 13 residues. The J segment lost 8 bases and the V segment lost 6 bases, leaving 6 bases of the junction unmatched. CDR3 sequence reads: CASRGGQAEKLFF. CDR3 in DNA: TGTGCCAGCAGGGGCGGACAGGCGGAAAAACTGTTTTTT.